These 31 T cell receptor beta chains originate from one sample sequenced in a study of T cell repertoires in cytomegalovirus infection. TCRdb analysed the reads with MiXCR anew, one entry per CDR3 protein. This table has about 150,000 distinct CDR3 sequences, approximately 17% appearing once. The sequenced sample was CD8+ T cells from PBMCs. These receptors were taken from a human donor in good health (CMV status not recorded). Some clones in this sample may be carry-over from other donors' samples.

This clonotype was seen more than once but under ten times. The J gene is TRBJ1-1, the V gene TRBV6-2 or TRBV6-3; D not resolved. The CDR3 consists of 16 residues. Looked up from germline, CDR1 is MNHEY and CDR2 is SVGEGT. V lost 0 bases to trimming and J lost 1 base, with 12 bases between them. This chain's CDR3 is CASSYSTTSPNTEAFF. CDR3 DNA sequence: TGTGCCAGCAGTTACTCGACGACCTCGCCGAACACTGAAGCTTTCTTT.

This clonotype has ten or more counts. This chain connects TRBV11-2 to TRBJ2-1; perhaps D is TRBD1 or TRBD2 (5 bases each). Trimming removed 6 bases from V and 8 bases from J, with 20 bases in between. This CDR3 has 15 residues. The germline V gene has CDR1 SGHAT and CDR2 FQNNGV. The CDR3 DNA is TGTGCCAGCAGTCACCGAGGGGCAGGGAACGATGAGCAGTTCTTC. Its protein product is CASSHRGAGNDEQFF.

The chain is built from TRBV10-3 and TRBJ2-1, with D possibly matching TRBD2 (7 bases). This CDR3 has 15 residues. The germline V gene has CDR1 ENHRY and CDR2 SYGVKD. Trimming removed 3 bases from V and 4 bases from J, with 13 bases in between. CDR3 amino acids: CAISEGGGGYNEQFF. DNA for the CDR3: TGTGCCATCAGTGAAGGGGGGGGAGGGTACAATGAGCAGTTCTTC.

This sequence joins TRBV6-2 or TRBV6-3 and TRBJ2-2; 14 bases map to TRBD2. Per the germline V gene, CDR1 is MNHEY and CDR2 is SVGEGT. The CDR3 is made up of 23 amino acids. Losses at the gene ends were 6 bases for V and 4 bases for J; bases not matched to a gene: 25. The CDR3 loop is CASSLLTSGGANWSWVITGELFF. The CDR3 region has the DNA TGTGCCAGCAGCCTCCTGACTAGCGGGGGGGCGAATTGGTCGTGGGTGATCACCGGGGAGCTGTTTTTT.

The genes are TRBV4-2 and TRBJ2-7; the D call may be TRBD1 or TRBD2 (5 bases each). Deletions cut 2 bases from V and 5 bases from J, with 16 bases between. The CDR3 sequence is 15 residues long. CDR1 and CDR2 from the germline V gene are LGHNA and YNFKEQ. The CDR3 DNA sequence: TGTGCCAGCAGCCAACCCCGGGACGTCGGAGACGAGCAGTACTTC. It yields the protein CASSQPRDVGDEQYF.

A few counts support this clonotype. CDR3 sequence reads: CASSEGDNGYSNQPQHF. The DNA of the CDR3 is TGTGCCAGCAGCGAGGGGGACAATGGCTATAGCAATCAGCCCCAGCATTTT. The chain has TRBV9 and TRBJ1-5, with D maybe TRBD1 (6 bases). Trimming took 3 bases from V and 0 from J, leaving 16 bases between them. Germline-derived CDR1 and CDR2 are SGDLS and YYNGEE. CDR3 length: 17 amino acids.

This clonotype was recorded a few times. The chain is built from TRBV7-9 and TRBJ2-1; 7 bases are a match to TRBD1. The CDR3 is 14 amino acids. V shed 5 bases, J shed 2 bases, and the junction held 3 bases outside the gene matches. Germline CDR1 reads SEHNR; CDR2 reads FQNEAQ (reference sequence). This chain's CDR3 is CASSPGQTYNEQFF. The CDR3 region has the DNA TGTGCCAGCAGCCCGGGACAGACCTACAATGAGCAGTTCTTC.

The chain recombines TRBV14 with TRBJ2-7; D could derive from TRBD1 or TRBD2 (6 bases each). V lost 5 bases and J lost 5, with 13 bases in between. The CDR3 loop spans 13 amino acids. The germline CDR1 and CDR2 sequences are SGHDN and FVKESK. The CDR3 DNA reads TGTGCCAGCAGCGCCTTGGAGGGGGACGAGCAGTACTTC. Translated: CASSALEGDEQYF.

The J gene is TRBJ2-2, the V gene TRBV6-1; D unclear. The CDR3 contains 15 residues. CDR1 is MNHNS and CDR2 is SASEGT in the germline V gene. V was shortened by 7 bases and J by 0 bases, with 12 bases between the two germline ends. CDR3 residues: CASTKARSNTGELFF. The CDR3 DNA reads TGTGCCAGCACCAAGGCACGGTCGAACACCGGGGAGCTGTTTTTT.

A few counts support this clonotype. V usage is TRBV6-2 or TRBV6-3 and J usage is TRBJ1-1; no clear D. CDR1 MNHEY and CDR2 SVGEGT come from the germline V gene. The V gene lost 6 bases and the J gene lost 1 base, with 6 bases spanning the gap. This CDR3 is built from 12 residues. The CDR3: CASSSGNTEAFF. The CDR3 region has the DNA TGTGCCAGCAGCTCGGGGAACACTGAAGCTTTCTTT.

This clonotype has a handful of counts. The V and J genes are TRBV27 and TRBJ2-3, with D perhaps TRBD1 (5 bases). The CDR3 is 14 amino acids. The V and J ends lost 5 bases and 4 bases respectively, with 13 bases between them. The germline gives CDR1 MNHEY, CDR2 SMNVEV (reference sequence). The CDR3 DNA reads TGTGCCAGCAGTCGAACCGTAGGGGCAGATACGCAGTATTTT. Its protein product is CASSRTVGADTQYF.

The chain couples TRBV7-2 to TRBJ2-7; 8 nucleotides line up with TRBD1. CDR1 and CDR2 (germline): SGHTA, FQGNSA. V lost 8 bases to trimming and J lost 1 base; unmatched junction nucleotides: 10. The CDR3 spans 15 residues. The CDR3 spells CASGSLTGASYEQYF. The CDR3 DNA is TGTGCCAGCGGATCGCTGACAGGGGCTTCCTACGAGCAGTACTTC.

In this sample, this clonotype turned up a few times. This chain connects TRBV7-9 to TRBJ2-1; the match to TRBD1 covers 10 bases. Germline CDR1 SEHNR, CDR2 FQNEAQ (reference sequence). This CDR3 contains 14 residues. The ends lost 5 bases at V and 3 bases at J; junction bases unmatched: 1. The CDR3: CASSRTGGYNEQFF. The CDR3 DNA reads TGTGCCAGCAGCCGGACAGGGGGCTACAATGAGCAGTTCTTC.

This clonotype was seen ten or more times. V and J are TRBV11-1 and TRBJ2-7; D perhaps matches TRBD2 (6 bases). Trimming stripped 1 base from V and 3 bases from J, with 10 bases between. The CDR3 spans 14 residues. Looked up from germline, CDR1 is SGHAT and CDR2 is FQDESV (reference sequence). CDR3 DNA: TGTGCCAGCAGCTTAGGATCCGGGGGCTACGAGCAGTACTTC. Residues: CASSLGSGGYEQYF.

The rearrangement links TRBV20-1 to TRBJ1-4; possibly TRBD1 for D (5 bases). The CDR3 runs 11 residues. The V gene lost 6 bases and the J gene lost 12 bases, with 14 bases spanning the gap. Looked up from germline, CDR1 is DFQATT and CDR2 is SNEGSKA (reference sequence). In DNA, the CDR3 is TGCAGTGCATTGCGGGGGAGGCAACTGTTTTTT. It encodes CSALRGRQLFF.

This clonotype was seen a few times. This chain uses TRBV25-1 with TRBJ2-1, with D possibly TRBD1 on 6 matching bases. Looked up from germline, CDR1 is MGHDK and CDR2 is SYGVNS. Trimming left V 5 bases short and J 7 bases short, with 12 bases between. The CDR3 extends over 13 amino acids. CDR3 nucleotides: TGTGCCAGCAGTTATACAGGGACGAATGAGCAGTTCTTC. Amino acids: CASSYTGTNEQFF.

This clonotype was seen more than once but under ten times. This rearrangement joins TRBV7-9 to TRBJ1-1; unclear D gene. Germline CDR1 is SEHNR and CDR2 is FQNEAQ (reference sequence). Deletions cut 5 bases from V and 10 bases from J, with 29 bases between. This CDR3 has 17 amino acids. Here the CDR3 DNA reads TGTGCCAGCAGCCCCACTCCGAATACGGCAGCTCAGCGGAGAGCTTTCTTT. As protein: CASSPTPNTAAQRRAFF.

This chain's CDR3 is CASSLMGIEQYF. The CDR3 coding sequence is TGTGCCAGCAGCTTGATGGGGATCGAGCAGTACTTC. The gene calls are TRBV5-6 and TRBJ2-7; D is uncertain. The CDR3 extends over 12 amino acids. Trimming left V 1 base short and J 6 bases short, with 8 bases between. CDR1 is SGHDT, CDR2 YYEEEE, per germline.

This clonotype showed up just a few times. The chain is built from TRBV28 and TRBJ2-1; 9 nucleotides line up with TRBD2. Trimming at V came to 5 bases and at J to 2 bases, leaving 4 bases not matched to a gene. The length of the CDR3 is 15 residues. Germline V gene sequence: CDR1 MDHEN, CDR2 SYDVKM. The CDR3 reads CASSRTSGPYNEQFF. Here the CDR3 DNA reads TGTGCCAGCAGTCGTACTAGCGGGCCCTACAATGAGCAGTTCTTC.

This clonotype was found a few times. The gene calls are TRBV6-5 and TRBJ2-7; D gene ambiguous. The V and J ends lost 5 bases and 0 bases respectively, with 14 bases between them. CDR1 and CDR2 from the germline V gene are MNHEY and SVGAGI. The CDR3 is made up of 15 amino acids. CDR3 in amino acids: CASSLRVSVSYEQYF. In DNA form, the CDR3 reads TGTGCCAGCAGTCTCCGGGTCAGTGTCTCCTACGAGCAGTACTTC.

The rearrangement links TRBV6-6 to TRBJ2-1, with TRBD1 identical over 7 bases. Germline-derived CDR1 and CDR2 are MNHNY and SVGAGI (reference sequence). The CDR3 loop spans 12 amino acids. With V trimmed by 11 bases and J by 3 bases, 4 bases remained unmatched. The CDR3 DNA reads as TGTGCCGAGGGGGCAGGCTACAATGAGCAGTTCTTC. It codes for CAEGAGYNEQFF.

This clonotype was seen only a few times. The chain couples TRBV7-8 to TRBJ2-7, with 9 positions matching TRBD1. This CDR3 region has 15 residues. CDR1 and CDR2 from the germline V gene are SGHVS and FQNEAQ. J was trimmed by 5 bases and V by 5 bases; bases with no gene match: 10. CDR3 nucleotides: TGTGCCAGCAGCGGAACAGGGGGCCGATTCGACGAGCAGTACTTC. Translating it yields CASSGTGGRFDEQYF. Filled out from reference TRBV7-8 and TRBJ2-7, the complete variable domain reads GAGVSQSPRYKVAKRGQDVALRCDPISGHVSLFWYQQALGQGPEFLTYFQNEAQLDKSGLPSDRFFAERPEGSVSTLKIQRTQQEDSAVYLCASSGTGGRFDEQYFGPGTRLTVT.

The sample holds many counts of this clonotype. DNA of the CDR3: TGCAGTGCTCGCCCCCCGGACAGGCCATCCTACGAGCAGTACTTC. Protein product: CSARPPDRPSYEQYF. V and J are TRBV20-1 and TRBJ2-7; 7 bases map to TRBD1. CDR3 length: 15 residues. J gave up 1 base and V 5 bases, and 11 bases lay outside the gene matches. CDR1 and CDR2 (germline): DFQATT, SNEGSKA (reference sequence).

The chain has TRBV14 and TRBJ2-2; 10 positions agree with TRBD2. From germline, CDR1 is SGHDN and CDR2 FVKESK. The CDR3 contains 16 residues. Losses at the gene ends were 2 bases for V and 6 bases for J; bases not matched to a gene: 6. DNA for the CDR3: TGTGCCAGCAGCCAATTAGCGGGAGGTCTGGCCGGGGAGCTGTTTTTT. It specifies CASSQLAGGLAGELFF.

In this sample, this clonotype turned up many times. This chain connects TRBV6-2 or TRBV6-3 to TRBJ2-7; 9 bases align to TRBD2. Unmatched junction bases numbered 10, after V lost 6 bases and J lost 1 base. From germline, CDR1 is MNHEY and CDR2 SVGEGT. This CDR3 has 16 amino acids. The CDR3 sequence is CASSYPRAGGSYEQYF. The DNA for the CDR3 is TGTGCCAGCAGCTATCCTCGGGCGGGAGGGTCCTACGAGCAGTACTTC.

This rearrangement joins TRBV6-6 to TRBJ2-3; possible D gene TRBD2, 6 bases. V shed 2 bases and J shed 6 bases, with 12 bases lying between them. Germline loops: CDR1 MNHNY, CDR2 SVGAGI (reference sequence). The CDR3 is made up of 14 amino acids. This CDR3 is CASSYVLAEDTQYF. As DNA, the CDR3 is TGTGCCAGCAGTTACGTACTAGCTGAGGATACGCAGTATTTT.

In this sample, this clonotype turned up a few times. The chain joins TRBV20-1 to TRBJ2-1, with TRBD2 matching over 12 bases. This CDR3 region has 14 residues. J was trimmed by 3 bases and V by 5 bases; bases with no gene match: 2. Germline CDR1 DFQATT, CDR2 SNEGSKA (reference sequence). As DNA, the CDR3 is TGCAGTGCTCCGACTAGCGGGGGCTACAATGAGCAGTTCTTC. It encodes CSAPTSGGYNEQFF.

This rearrangement joins TRBV5-1 to TRBJ2-7, with no clear D. Germline CDR1 reads SGHRS; CDR2 reads YFSETQ. The CDR3 loop spans 11 amino acids. The V end lost 3 bases, the J end lost 8 bases, and 9 bases lay between the germline ends. CDR3 nucleotides: TGCGCCAGCAGCTACCAAGCTAAGCAGTACTTC. This translates into CASSYQAKQYF.

The chain carries TRBV9 and TRBJ2-1, with 11 bases identical to TRBD2. Germline trimming cut 3 bases from V and 7 bases from J; bases unmatched to any gene: 6. Germline loops: CDR1 SGDLS, CDR2 YYNGEE. The CDR3 sequence is 15 residues long. The CDR3 here is CASSGGTSGENEQFF. The CDR3, as DNA: TGTGCCAGCAGCGGTGGGACTAGCGGAGAAAATGAGCAGTTCTTC.

CDR3 sequence reads: CASSLAQGTYEQYF. CDR3 nucleotides: TGTGCCAGCAGCTTAGCTCAGGGAACCTACGAGCAGTACTTC. The V and J genes are TRBV11-2 and TRBJ2-7; a weak D match, TRBD1 (5 bases). This CDR3 has 14 amino acids. Germline V gene data show CDR1 as SGHAT and CDR2 as FQNNGV. V was trimmed by 1 base and J by 2 bases, leaving 9 bases between them.

A few counts support this clonotype. The rearrangement joins TRBV7-6 to TRBJ2-1; 8 nucleotides match TRBD2. The CDR3 loop spans 15 amino acids. Germline V gene sequence: CDR1 SGHVS, CDR2 FNYEAQ. V lost 5 bases, J lost 10 bases, and 13 bases stayed unmatched. The CDR3 coding sequence is TGTGCCAGCAGCCCGCCCGGGACTAGAGATAACGAGCAGTTCTTC. This sequence encodes CASSPPGTRDNEQFF.